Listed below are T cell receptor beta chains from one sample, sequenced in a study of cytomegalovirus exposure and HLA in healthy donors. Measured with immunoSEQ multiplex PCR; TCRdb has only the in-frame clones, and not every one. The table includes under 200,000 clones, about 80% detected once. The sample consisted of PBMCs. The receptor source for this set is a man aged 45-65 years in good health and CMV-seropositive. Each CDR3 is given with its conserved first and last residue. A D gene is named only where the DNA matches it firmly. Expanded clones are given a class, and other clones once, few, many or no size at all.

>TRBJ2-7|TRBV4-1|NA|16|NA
TGCGCCAGCAGCCAAGAGTCTATAGCGGTCTCCTACGAGCAGTACTTC
CASSQESIAVSYEQYF
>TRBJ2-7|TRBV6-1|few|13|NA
TGTGCCAGCGGCGTGGGGGGTAAATACGAGCAGTACTTC
CASGVGGKYEQYF
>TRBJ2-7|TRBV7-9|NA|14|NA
TGTGCCAGCAGCTTAGGTTGGGGGCCCGGCGAGCAGTACTTC
CASSLGWGPGEQYF
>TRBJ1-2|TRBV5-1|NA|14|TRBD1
TGCGCCAGCAGCCCCACCGGGACAGGGCTCGGCTACACCTTC
CASSPTGTGLGYTF
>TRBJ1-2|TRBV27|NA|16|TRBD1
TGTGCCAGCAGTCCCCGGGACAGCGACTCTAACTATGGCTACACCTTC
CASSPRDSDSNYGYTF
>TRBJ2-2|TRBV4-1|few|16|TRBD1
TGCGCCAGCAGCCGTGGGACAGGGACGAACACCGGGGAGCTGTTTTTT
CASSRGTGTNTGELFF
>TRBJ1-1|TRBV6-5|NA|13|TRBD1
TGTGCCAGTTCTCAGGGGGCGCCTACTGAAGCTTTCTTT
CASSQGAPTEAFF
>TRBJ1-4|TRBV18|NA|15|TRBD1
TGTGCCAGCTCACCCGCCGGGACAGGGAGGGAAAAACTGTTTTTT
CASSPAGTGREKLFF
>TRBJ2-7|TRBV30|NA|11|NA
TGTGCCTGGAGTGTATCCAGGCCGCAGTACTTC
CAWSVSRPQYF
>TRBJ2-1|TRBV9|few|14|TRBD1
TGTGCCAGCAGCCCCGGACAGGGTATGGATGAGCAGTTCTTC
CASSPGQGMDEQFF
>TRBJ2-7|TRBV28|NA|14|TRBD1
TGTGCCAGCAGTTTAGGGGGACAGCAATACGAGCAGTACTTC
CASSLGGQQYEQYF
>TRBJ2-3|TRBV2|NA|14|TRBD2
TGTGCCAGCAGTTGGGGGGGACGCACAGATACGCAGTATTTT
CASSWGGRTDTQYF
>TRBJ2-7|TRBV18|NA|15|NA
TGTGCCAGCTCATCAGACGACAGGAACCCCTACGAGCAGTACTTC
CASSSDDRNPYEQYF
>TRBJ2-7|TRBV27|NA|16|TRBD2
TGTGCCAGCAGTGAGCCCCGGGGGGGCCTTTCCAACGAGCAGTACTTC
CASSEPRGGLSNEQYF
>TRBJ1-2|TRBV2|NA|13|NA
TGTGCCAGCAGCCCGGAGCAGAAAGGTGGCTACACCTTC
CASSPEQKGGYTF
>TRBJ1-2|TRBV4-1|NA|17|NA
TGCGCCAGCAGCCAAGCGGACAAAGCCTATCGGTCCTATGGCTACACCTTC
CASSQADKAYRSYGYTF
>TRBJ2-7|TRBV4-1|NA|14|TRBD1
TGCGCCAGCAGCCAACGACAGGGCGGCTACGAGCAGTACTTC
CASSQRQGGYEQYF
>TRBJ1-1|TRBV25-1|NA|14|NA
TGTGCCAGCAGCCAGGGACAAAGGCTCACTGAAGCTTTCTTT
CASSQGQRLTEAFF
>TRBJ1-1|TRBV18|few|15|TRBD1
TGTGCCAGCTCACCACAGGGACAGCTGAACACTGAAGCTTTCTTT
CASSPQGQLNTEAFF
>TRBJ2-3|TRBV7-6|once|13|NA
TGTGCCAGCAGCGCTAACTACGGAGATACGCAGTATTTT
CASSANYGDTQYF
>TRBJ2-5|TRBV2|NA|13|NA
TGTGCCAGCAGGGCCACTAGTTCAGAGACCCAGTACTTC
CASRATSSETQYF
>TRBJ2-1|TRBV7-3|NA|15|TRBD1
TGTGCCAGCAGCTTAGACAGGGGGTCCTACAATGAGCAGTTCTTC
CASSLDRGSYNEQFF